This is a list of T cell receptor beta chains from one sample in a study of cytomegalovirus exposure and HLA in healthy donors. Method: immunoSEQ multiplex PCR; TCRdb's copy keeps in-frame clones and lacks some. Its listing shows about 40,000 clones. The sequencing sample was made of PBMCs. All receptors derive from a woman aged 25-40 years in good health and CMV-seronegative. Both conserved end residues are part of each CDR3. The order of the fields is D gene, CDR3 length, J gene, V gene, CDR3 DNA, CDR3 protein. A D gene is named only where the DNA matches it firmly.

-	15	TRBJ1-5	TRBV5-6	TGTGCCAGCACCAAAAAAGAACAGTACAATCAGCCCCAGCATTTT	CASTKKEQYNQPQHF
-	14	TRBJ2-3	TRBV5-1	TGCGCCAGCAGCGCCACAGGGAACACAGATACGCAGTATTTT	CASSATGNTDTQYF
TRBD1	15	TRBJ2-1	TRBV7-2	TGTGCCAGCAGATGGGACAGGGAATACTACAATGAGCAGTTCTTC	CASRWDREYYNEQFF
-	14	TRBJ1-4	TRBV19	TGTGCCAGTAGTATGAGGGAAGTAGGTGAAAAACTGTTTTTT	CASSMREVGEKLFF
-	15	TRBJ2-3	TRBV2	TGTGCCATCAACCGAAAGGAGGGCCTAGTAGATACGCAGTATTTT	CAINRKEGLVDTQYF
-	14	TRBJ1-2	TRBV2	TGTGCCAGTCTCTTCGGGGAACAGAGTTATGGCTACACCTTC	CASLFGEQSYGYTF
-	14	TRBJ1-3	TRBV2	TGTGCCAGCAGTCCCGGGATAACTGGAAACACCATATATTTT	CASSPGITGNTIYF
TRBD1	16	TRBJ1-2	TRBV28	TGTGCCAGCGGCCCAGGGGGTTCCACTACCTTCTATGGCTACACCTTC	CASGPGGSTTFYGYTF
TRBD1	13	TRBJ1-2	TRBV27	TGTGCCAGCAGTCCGACAGGGCGGGTGGGCTACACCTTC	CASSPTGRVGYTF
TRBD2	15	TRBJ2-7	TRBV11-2	TGTGCCAGCTCCCACGGGGCTAGCGGGAGTTCCGAGCAGTACTTC	CASSHGASGSSEQYF
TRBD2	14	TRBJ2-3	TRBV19	TGTGCCAGTAGTAGGGACTATAGCACAGATACGCAGTATTTT	CASSRDYSTDTQYF
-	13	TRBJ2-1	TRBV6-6	TGTGCCAGCAGGCAGGATTTGTATGGTGAGCAGTTCTTC	CASRQDLYGEQFF
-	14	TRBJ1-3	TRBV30	TGTGCCTGGAGGACAGGCTTCTCTGGAAACACCATATATTTT	CAWRTGFSGNTIYF
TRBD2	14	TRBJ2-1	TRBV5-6	TGTGCCAGCAGCCTCTGGGGTAGCGGGGGGGAGCAGTTCTTC	CASSLWGSGGEQFF
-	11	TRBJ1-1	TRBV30	TGTGCCTGGAGTCAGGCCACTGAAGCTTTCTTT	CAWSQATEAFF
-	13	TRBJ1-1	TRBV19	TGTGCCAGTAAGCGCGGGTCTTGGCCTGAAGCTTTCTTT	CASKRGSWPEAFF
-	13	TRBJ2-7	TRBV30	TGTGCCTGGAGTGGACAGTCCCGCTACGAGCAGTACTTC	CAWSGQSRYEQYF
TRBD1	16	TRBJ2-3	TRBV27	TGTGCCAGCAGTTTACGGGACAGGCCTAGCACAGATACGCAGTATTTT	CASSLRDRPSTDTQYF
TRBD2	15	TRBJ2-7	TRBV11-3	TGTGCCAGCAGCTCAGGCTCCGGGACTAGCGGCGAGCAGTACTTC	CASSSGSGTSGEQYF
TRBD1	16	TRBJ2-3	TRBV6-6	TGTGCCAGCAGCCCCCTTGACAGGGGAAGCACAGATACGCAGTATTTT	CASSPLDRGSTDTQYF
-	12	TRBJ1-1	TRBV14	TGTGCCAGCAGTAGAGGGAGAACTGAAGCTTTCTTT	CASSRGRTEAFF
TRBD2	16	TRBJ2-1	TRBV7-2	TGTGCCAGCAGCCCCCCGGGACTAGCGGGAGTAAATGAGCAGTTCTTC	CASSPPGLAGVNEQFF
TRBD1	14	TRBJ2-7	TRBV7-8	TGTGCCAGCAGCCCCCCGGGACAGAGATACGAGCAGTACTTC	CASSPPGQRYEQYF
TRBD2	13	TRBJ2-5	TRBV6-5	TGTGCCAGCAGCCATACCCGGGAGGGGACCCAGTACTTC	CASSHTREGTQYF